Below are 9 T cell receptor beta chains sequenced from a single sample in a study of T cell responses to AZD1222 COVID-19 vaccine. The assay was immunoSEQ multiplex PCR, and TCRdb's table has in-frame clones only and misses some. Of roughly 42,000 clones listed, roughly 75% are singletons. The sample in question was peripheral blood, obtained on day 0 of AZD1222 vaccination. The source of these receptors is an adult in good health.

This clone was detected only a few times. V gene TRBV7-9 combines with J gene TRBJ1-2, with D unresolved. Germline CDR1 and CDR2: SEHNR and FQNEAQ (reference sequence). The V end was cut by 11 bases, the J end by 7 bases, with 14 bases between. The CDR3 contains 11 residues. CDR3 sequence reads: CALEGLSGYTF. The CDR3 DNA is TGTGCCCTGGAGGGTCTCTCTGGCTACACCTTC. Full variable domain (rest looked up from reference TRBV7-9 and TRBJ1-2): DTGVSQNPRHKITKRGQNVTFRCDPISEHNRLYWYRQTLGQGPEFLTYFQNEAQLEKSRLLSDRFSAERPKGSFSTLEIQRTEQGDSAMYLCALEGLSGYTFGSGTRLTVV.

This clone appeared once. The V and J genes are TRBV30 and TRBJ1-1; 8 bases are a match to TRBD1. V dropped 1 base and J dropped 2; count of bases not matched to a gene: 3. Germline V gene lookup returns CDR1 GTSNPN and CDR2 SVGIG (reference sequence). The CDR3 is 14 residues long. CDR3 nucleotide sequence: TGTGCCTGGAGTGCAGGACAGGGCAACACTGAAGCTTTCTTT. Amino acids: CAWSAGQGNTEAFF.

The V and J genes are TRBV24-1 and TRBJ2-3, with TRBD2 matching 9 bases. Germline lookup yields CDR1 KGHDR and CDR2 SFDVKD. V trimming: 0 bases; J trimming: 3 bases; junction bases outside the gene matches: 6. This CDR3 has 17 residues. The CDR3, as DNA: TGTGCCACCAGTGATTTGGTGGTAGCGGGGGAAACAGATACGCAGTATTTT. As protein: CATSDLVVAGETDTQYF.

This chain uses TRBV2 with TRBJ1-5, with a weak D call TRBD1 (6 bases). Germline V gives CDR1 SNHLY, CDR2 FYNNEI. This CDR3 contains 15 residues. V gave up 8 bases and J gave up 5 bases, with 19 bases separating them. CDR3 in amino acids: CASGGRGASDQPQHF. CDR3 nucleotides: TGTGCCAGCGGCGGCCGGGGGGCGTCGGATCAGCCCCAGCATTTT. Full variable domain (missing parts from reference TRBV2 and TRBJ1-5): EPEVTQTPSHQVTQMGQEVILRCVPISNHLYFYWYRQILGQKVEFLVSFYNNEISEKSEIFDDQFSVERPDGSNFTLKIRSTKLEDSAMYFCASGGRGASDQPQHFGDGTRLSIL.

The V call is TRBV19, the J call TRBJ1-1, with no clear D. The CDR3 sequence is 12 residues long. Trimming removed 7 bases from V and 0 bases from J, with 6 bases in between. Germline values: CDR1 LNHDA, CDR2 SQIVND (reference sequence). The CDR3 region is CASKAVNTEAFF. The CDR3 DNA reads TGTGCCAGTAAAGCGGTGAACACTGAAGCTTTCTTT.

The CDR3 sequence: CASSPRNTGELFF. The CDR3 nucleotides read TGTGCCAGCTCACCGCGGAACACCGGGGAGCTGTTTTTT. The chain employs TRBV18 and TRBJ2-2; D unclear. Looked up from germline, CDR1 is KGHSH and CDR2 is LQKENI. Deletions cut 3 bases from V and 1 base from J, with 3 bases between. The CDR3 consists of 13 residues.

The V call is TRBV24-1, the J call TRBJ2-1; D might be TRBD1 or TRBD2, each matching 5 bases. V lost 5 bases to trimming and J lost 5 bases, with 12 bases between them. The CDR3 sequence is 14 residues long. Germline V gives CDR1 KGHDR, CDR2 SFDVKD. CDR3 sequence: CATSGRRDHNEQFF. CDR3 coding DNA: TGTGCCACCAGTGGCCGCAGGGACCACAATGAGCAGTTCTTC.

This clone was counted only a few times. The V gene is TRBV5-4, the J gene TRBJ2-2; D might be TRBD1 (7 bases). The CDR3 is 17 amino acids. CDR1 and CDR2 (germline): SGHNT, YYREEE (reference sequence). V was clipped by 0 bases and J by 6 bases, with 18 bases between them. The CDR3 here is CASSLAGRGEWAGELFF. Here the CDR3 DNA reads TGTGCCAGCAGCTTGGCGGGCAGGGGGGAGTGGGCCGGGGAGCTGTTTTTT.

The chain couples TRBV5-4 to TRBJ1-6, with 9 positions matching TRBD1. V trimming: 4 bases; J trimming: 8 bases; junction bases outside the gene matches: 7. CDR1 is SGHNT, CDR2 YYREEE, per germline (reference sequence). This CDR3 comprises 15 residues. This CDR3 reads CASSPVGDRDSPLHF. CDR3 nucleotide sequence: TGTGCCAGCAGCCCGGTAGGGGACAGGGATTCACCCCTCCACTTT.